The 10 T cell receptor beta chains reported below all come from one sample, sequenced in a study of human T cells and chemical hapten exposure (dated by TCRdb to the early 2020s). The time point label here, explained by the study, means: healthy volunteer bleed at 2 weeks. Total RNA was extracted from unfractionated whole blood that had been collected in Tempus Blood RNA tubes. Libraries were constructed by RACE. The listed sequencing device is NextSeq 500. TCRdb itself trimmed the public reads at Q25 with fastp, ran MiXCR and retained productive beta chains. Rows with a matching CDR3 protein are joined into one entry that keeps the most common DNA and genes. For this sample the table gives 25,000 to 35,000 distinct CDR3 sequences, of which 7.4% were detected only once. The ten largest make up approximately 10% of the sample. Sequenced input: whole blood. The origin of the receptors is a human donor in good health. Some clones in this sample may be carry-over from other donors' samples.

The chain combines TRBV7-9 with TRBJ2-2, with 10 nucleotides matching TRBD1. In germline, CDR1 is SEHNR, CDR2 FQNEAQ (reference sequence). This CDR3 spans 16 amino acids. V was pared by 1 base and J by 5 bases, with 4 bases of the junction left unmatched. CDR3 sequence (DNA): TGTGCCAGCAGCTTAGGAGACAGGGGGCGTACCGGGGAGCTGTTTTTT. Amino acids: CASSLGDRGRTGELFF.

In its sample, this clonotype was seen many times. This chain connects TRBV28 to TRBJ2-7; 10 nucleotides match TRBD1. Germline CDR1 is MDHEN and CDR2 is SYDVKM. This CDR3 has 15 amino acids. The V and J ends lost 3 bases and 5 bases, in that order; junction bases with no gene match: 7. CDR3 nucleotide sequence: TGTGCCAGCAGTTTGCCCCTGACAGGGGGCCACGAGCAGTACTTC. It yields the protein CASSLPLTGGHEQYF.

This clonotype was found a few times. The gene calls are TRBV3-1 and TRBJ1-2, with unresolved D. The CDR3 runs to 16 residues. Trimming cost V 0 bases and J 5 bases, with 16 bases left between them. Germline loops: CDR1 LGHDT, CDR2 YNNKEL (reference sequence). The CDR3 sequence: CASSQETRYAGYGYTF. The CDR3, as DNA: TGTGCCAGCAGCCAAGAAACCCGGTATGCGGGATATGGCTACACCTTC.

The V gene is TRBV7-2, the J gene TRBJ1-4; unclear D gene. CDR1 is SGHTA, CDR2 FQGNSA, per germline. Between the trimmed V and J ends, which lost 1 base and 5 bases, there was a span of 5 bases. The CDR3 covers 13 residues. The CDR3 sequence is CASSLERNEKLFF. CDR3 coding DNA: TGTGCCAGCAGCTTAGAACGGAATGAAAAACTGTTTTTT.

The rearrangement links TRBV5-6 to TRBJ2-3, with a tentative D call TRBD1 (6 bases). V dropped 4 bases and J dropped 2 bases, with 20 bases sitting between them. Germline V gives CDR1 SGHDT, CDR2 YYEEEE. This CDR3 is built from 17 residues. The CDR3 bases are TGTGCCAGCAGCGAGGAACAGGGCTTTGGTGACACAGATACGCAGTATTTT. It yields the protein CASSEEQGFGDTDTQYF.

This clonotype was counted between two and nine times. The chain employs TRBV20-1 and TRBJ1-2; D gene uncertain. Germline CDR1 is DFQATT and CDR2 is SNEGSKA (reference sequence). Between the trimmed V and J ends, which lost 2 bases and 4 bases, there was a span of 14 bases. The CDR3 is 14 residues long. CDR3 sequence: CSARRLGIGYGYTF. The CDR3 DNA sequence: TGCAGTGCTAGAAGGTTAGGGATCGGCTATGGCTACACCTTC.

Ten or more counts support this clonotype. CDR3 DNA: TGTGCCAGCAGTTTTATTAGAGGGGGTGAGCAGTACTTC. Translating gives CASSFIRGGEQYF. The chain links TRBV28 to TRBJ2-7; perhaps TRBD1 as D (6 bases). The germline V gene has CDR1 MDHEN and CDR2 SYDVKM. Trimming took 3 bases from V and 7 from J, leaving 13 bases between them. The CDR3 extends over 13 amino acids.

This clonotype has ten or more counts. The gene calls are TRBV3-1 and TRBJ2-7, with D perhaps TRBD1 or TRBD2 (5 bases each). V was shortened by 6 bases and J by 7 bases, with 10 bases between the two germline ends. This CDR3 contains 11 residues. The germline CDR1 and CDR2 sequences are LGHDT and YNNKEL (reference sequence). CDR3 in amino acids: CASRAGGEQYF. Written as DNA, the CDR3 is TGTGCCAGCAGAGCTGGGGGAGAGCAGTACTTC.

J is TRBJ2-3 and V is TRBV29-1; TRBD1 or TRBD2 may be the D gene (6 bases each). Germline-derived CDR1 and CDR2 are SQVTM and ANQGSEA. The CDR3 contains 14 residues. V lost 3 bases and J lost 0, with 10 bases in between. The CDR3 sequence: CSVDMGGSTDTQYF. CDR3 bases: TGCAGCGTTGATATGGGGGGCAGCACAGATACGCAGTATTTT.

This clonotype was seen many times. V and J are TRBV7-2 and TRBJ2-7, with a possible D match to TRBD1 (6 bases). Germline V gene lookup returns CDR1 SGHTA and CDR2 FQGNSA. V was pared by 2 bases and J by 7 bases, with 21 bases between. This CDR3 region has 16 residues. The CDR3 loop is CASSLMAGQILGEQYF. The CDR3 nucleotides are TGTGCCAGCAGCTTAATGGCCGGACAGATCCTCGGAGAGCAGTACTTC.